This paragraph reports one T cell receptor beta chain. Germline CDR1 KGHSH, CDR2 LQKENI. V shed 2 bases and J 3 bases; nucleotides not matched to a gene: 6. There are 15 residues in the CDR3. This sample is part of a study of PD-L1 blockade in urothelial cancer. Produced via immunoSEQ multiplex PCR; TCRdb's table is partial and in-frame only. The sample has 70,000 to 90,000 clones; about 85% are singletons. Stated time point: pretreatment peripheral blood. The sequence was collected from a man in his sixties with urothelial cancer. The chain couples TRBV18 to TRBJ2-7; 8 bases align to TRBD1. Sequenced here: PBMCs, sampled around atezolizumab (anti-PD-L1) treatment. CDR3 sequence: CASSPNPGQDYEQYF. For the CDR3, the DNA is TGTGCCAGCTCACCAAACCCGGGACAGGACTACGAGCAGTACTTC.